This record concerns one T cell receptor (beta chain) sequence. Naivety among CD8 cells was defined by CD45RO negativity and positive CCR7 selection, thereby excluding terminally differentiated effector memory CD45RA+ cells. The sample is drawn from a study of shared clonotypes between healthy human individuals. The CDR3 contains 14 residues. Germline V gene data show CDR1 as SGDLS and CDR2 as YYNGEE. The V gene lost 4 bases and the J gene lost 6 bases, with 13 bases spanning the gap. In the study's own analysis: With immunoSEQ giving junction-only sequences and no quality scores, filtering differed. Sequenced by immunoSEQ multiplex PCR; TCRdb stores in-frame clones only, minus some. V, J and clone size derive from that table, while D and trimming were established from the DNA sequence. This table holds about 680,000 clones, 92% found once.

The chain is built from TRBV9 and TRBJ1-4; D ambiguous. The sample was naive CD8+ T cells sorted from blood. This TCR derives from a man younger than 45 in good health. CDR3 loop: CASSPRGSDEKLFF. The CDR3 DNA reads TGTGCCAGCAGCCCTCGGGGATCGGATGAAAAACTGTTTTTT.